These 23 T cell receptor beta chains were sequenced from one sample in a study of cytomegalovirus exposure and HLA in healthy donors. The data were produced by immunoSEQ multiplex PCR, yet TCRdb's version contains in-frame clones alone and is incomplete. Of some 190,000 clones in the sample, roughly 82% were seen once. Specimen: PBMCs. These receptors all come from a woman aged 18-30 years in good health and CMV-seronegative.

This chain connects TRBV19 to TRBJ1-2; 9 nucleotides agree with TRBD1. The junction had 9 bases not matched to a gene; V was cut back by 6 bases and J by 4 bases. Germline-derived CDR1 and CDR2 are LNHDA and SQIVND (reference sequence). CDR3 length: 15 residues. The CDR3 DNA reads as TGTGCCAGTAGCTCCGGGACAGGGCTTCGCTATGGCTACACCTTC. It specifies CASSSGTGLRYGYTF.

This sequence joins TRBV11-3 and TRBJ2-1; D call uncertain. V gave up 0 bases and J gave up 5 bases, with 5 bases separating them. CDR1 SGHNT and CDR2 YENEEA come from the germline V gene. CDR3 size: 13 residues. DNA of the CDR3: TGTGCCAGCAGCTTAGAGGGCAACAATGAGCAGTTCTTC. This encodes CASSLEGNNEQFF.

The rearrangement uses TRBV19 and TRBJ1-1; TRBD1 agrees at 8 bases. CDR3 size: 15 residues. Germline CDR1 is LNHDA and CDR2 is SQIVND (reference sequence). Trimming took 4 bases from V and 4 from J; bases not matched to a gene: 8. The CDR3 protein is CASSKGTGSPTEAFF. The CDR3 bases are TGTGCCAGTAGTAAAGGGACAGGCTCCCCCACTGAAGCTTTCTTT. Full variable domain (outside the CDR3, taken from reference TRBV19 and TRBJ1-1): DGGITQSPKYLFRKEGQNVTLSCEQNLNHDAMYWYRQDPGQGLRLIYYSQIVNDFQKGDIAEGYSVSREKKESFPLTVTSAQKNPTAFYLCASSKGTGSPTEAFFGQGTRLTVV.

The chain couples TRBV29-1 to TRBJ1-1; TRBD1 agrees at 7 bases. The germline CDR1 and CDR2 sequences are SQVTM and ANQGSEA. CDR3 length: 12 residues. V lost 6 bases to trimming and J lost 1 base; unmatched junction nucleotides: 2. CDR3 sequence (DNA): TGCAGCGTATACAGGGGGAACACTGAAGCTTTCTTT. As protein: CSVYRGNTEAFF. Using reference TRBV29-1 and TRBJ1-1 for the parts outside the CDR3, the full variable domain is SAVISQKPSRDICQRGTSLTIQCQVDSQVTMMFWYRQQPGQSLTLIATANQGSEATYESGFVIDKFPISRPNLTFSTLTVSNMSPEDSSIYLCSVYRGNTEAFFGQGTRLTVV.

Points on this clone: A read error may produce the germline difference seen at one junction end. The same CDR3 also results from other DNA sequences found in this sample. This chain links TRBV30 with TRBJ1-2; D is uncertain. This CDR3 comprises 13 residues. Germline CDR1 is GTSNPN and CDR2 is SVGIG (reference sequence). DNA for the CDR3: TGCGCCTGGAGTAAAGGAGGGCCCTATGGCTACACCTTC. This translates into CAWSKGGPYGYTF.

Only one count was recorded for this clone. The chain carries TRBV27 and TRBJ1-5; D is unclear. The CDR3 length is 14 residues. V lost 4 bases and J 3 bases, leaving 10 bases between the germline ends. CDR1 is MNHEY and CDR2 is SMNVEV in the germline V gene (reference sequence). CDR3 nucleotide sequence: TGTGCCAGCAGTTCCCGGGGTACCAATCAGCCCCAGCATTTT. The encoded protein is CASSSRGTNQPQHF.

The chain recombines TRBV5-4 with TRBJ2-7; 10 bases agree with TRBD2. CDR3 length: 17 residues. Germline CDR1 reads SGHNT; CDR2 reads YYREEE (reference sequence). J lost 1 base, V lost 3 bases, and 10 bases had no gene match. The CDR3 nucleotides read TGTGCCAGCAGCTCCTGGGGCAGCGGGAGGGCGTCCTACGAGCAGTACTTC. As protein: CASSSWGSGRASYEQYF.

V and J are TRBV19 and TRBJ2-5; a possible D gene is TRBD1 (6 bases). V lost 1 base to trimming and J lost 2 bases, with 11 bases between them. This CDR3 has 15 residues. Germline-derived CDR1 and CDR2 are LNHDA and SQIVND (reference sequence). CDR3 nucleotide sequence: TGTGCCAGTAGTATAGTCGGACAGCAACAAGAGACCCAGTACTTC. Translated, it gives CASSIVGQQQETQYF.

CDR3 amino acids: CAWSGRLAGGPTENEQFF. The DNA for the CDR3 is TGTGCCTGGAGTGGCCGACTAGCGGGGGGGCCGACGGAGAATGAGCAGTTCTTC. The chain combines TRBV30 with TRBJ2-1, with 14 bases aligning to TRBD2. This CDR3 contains 18 residues. The junction had 12 bases not matched to a gene; V was cut back by 1 base and J by 7 bases. Germline-derived CDR1 and CDR2 are GTSNPN and SVGIG (reference sequence).

The count of this clone is one. The chain joins TRBV29-1 to TRBJ2-1; TRBD2 aligns across 8 bases. The CDR3 is 21 residues long. V gave up 5 bases and J gave up 4 bases; unmatched junction bases: 28. Germline assignment: CDR1 SQVTM and CDR2 ANQGSEA. The CDR3 nucleotides are TGCAGCGTTCGGGGAGACCTACTCACGGGAGGGCCAGAATTTAGTTACAATGAGCAGTTCTTC. This codes for CSVRGDLLTGGPEFSYNEQFF.

The chain carries TRBV29-1 and TRBJ2-3, with 11 bases that match TRBD2. This CDR3 is 16 amino acids long. V lost 2 bases to trimming and J lost 3 bases; unmatched junction nucleotides: 7. CDR1 and CDR2 from the germline V gene are SQVTM and ANQGSEA. The CDR3 reads CSVETGLAGTTDTQYF. Here the CDR3 DNA reads TGCAGCGTTGAAACTGGACTAGCGGGTACGACAGATACGCAGTATTTT.

The genes are TRBV5-6 and TRBJ1-2; the match to TRBD1 covers 9 bases. The junction had 6 bases not matched to a gene; V was cut back by 1 base and J by 5 bases. The CDR3 sequence is 15 residues long. Germline-derived CDR1 and CDR2 are SGHDT and YYEEEE. The CDR3 reads CASSLTGGAGYGYTF. As DNA, the CDR3 is TGTGCCAGCAGCTTGACAGGGGGCGCTGGGTATGGCTACACCTTC.

This chain joins TRBV7-6 and TRBJ1-2, with no clear D. CDR1 SGHVS and CDR2 FNYEAQ come from the germline V gene. Deletions cut 11 bases from V and 5 bases from J, with 21 bases between. CDR3 length: 14 amino acids. DNA of the CDR3: TGTGCCGGCGGTCGAGGGAAGAGTTATTATGGCTACACCTTC. It is translated as CAGGRGKSYYGYTF.

The chain couples TRBV29-1 to TRBJ1-2; TRBD1 matches at 9 bases. Germline V CDR1 and CDR2: SQVTM, ANQGSEA. The junction had 10 bases not matched to a gene; V was cut back by 3 bases and J by 8 bases. The CDR3 sequence is 14 residues long. CDR3 nucleotides: TGCAGCGTTGATGAACAGGGGGCGAGCTCGGGCTACACCTTC. Amino acids: CSVDEQGASSGYTF. The whole variable domain, filled in from reference TRBV29-1 and TRBJ1-2, reads SAVISQKPSRDICQRGTSLTIQCQVDSQVTMMFWYRQQPGQSLTLIATANQGSEATYESGFVIDKFPISRPNLTFSTLTVSNMSPEDSSIYLCSVDEQGASSGYTFGSGTRLTVV.

The J gene is TRBJ2-3, the V gene TRBV29-1, with D maybe TRBD2 (6 bases). Germline V lookup: CDR1 SQVTM, CDR2 ANQGSEA. The CDR3 length is 13 residues. Trimming removed 6 bases from V and 4 bases from J, with 14 bases in between. Written as DNA, the CDR3 is TGCAGCGTGACTAGTCCCACCCCAGATACGCAGTATTTT. It codes for CSVTSPTPDTQYF.

V and J are TRBV27 and TRBJ2-6, with a tentative D call TRBD2 (7 bases). This CDR3 contains 16 residues. The V end was cut by 4 bases, the J end by 4 bases, with 14 bases between. Germline V lookup: CDR1 MNHEY, CDR2 SMNVEV (reference sequence). CDR3 sequence reads: CASSSPGGAGANVLTF. DNA of the CDR3: TGTGCCAGCAGTTCCCCGGGGGGCGCCGGGGCCAACGTCCTGACTTTC.

The chain has TRBV27 and TRBJ2-1; D uncertain. Looked up from germline, CDR1 is MNHEY and CDR2 is SMNVEV (reference sequence). Trimming removed 5 bases at V and 7 bases at J, with 21 bases between. This CDR3 region has 16 residues. The CDR3 DNA is TGTGCCAGCAGTAGCCACCAGGCGACGTTCAGAAATGAGCAGTTCTTC. As protein: CASSSHQATFRNEQFF.

The J gene is TRBJ2-7, the V gene TRBV18; the D gene is possibly TRBD1 (5 bases). V lost 0 bases and J 1 base, leaving 10 bases between the germline ends. CDR3 size: 15 residues. Germline CDR1 is KGHSH and CDR2 is LQKENI. CDR3 nucleotide sequence: TGTGCCAGCTCACCACCAAGTGGACAATCCTACGAGCAGTACTTC. This encodes CASSPPSGQSYEQYF.

The genes are TRBV5-4 and TRBJ1-1, with D maybe TRBD1 (6 bases). CDR1 is SGHNT, CDR2 YYREEE, per germline (reference sequence). V was pared by 4 bases and J by 5 bases, with 12 bases between. The CDR3 is 13 amino acids. The CDR3 loop is CASSLDRTTEAFF. Here the CDR3 DNA reads TGTGCCAGCAGCCTAGACAGGACGACTGAAGCTTTCTTT. Full variable domain (missing parts from reference TRBV5-4 and TRBJ1-1): ETGVTQSPTHLIKTRGQQVTLRCSSQSGHNTVSWYQQALGQGPQFIFQYYREEENGRGNFPPRFSGLQFPNYSSELNVNALELDDSALYLCASSLDRTTEAFFGQGTRLTVV.

The V and J genes are TRBV5-1 and TRBJ2-1, with TRBD2 matching over 7 bases. CDR3 size: 16 residues. J lost 0 bases, V lost 4 bases, and 7 bases had no gene match. The germline gives CDR1 SGHRS, CDR2 YFSETQ. The CDR3 DNA reads TGCGCCAGCAGCGAAGGACCTAGCGGCTCCTACAATGAGCAGTTCTTC. It is translated as CASSEGPSGSYNEQFF.

The chain is built from TRBV10-2 and TRBJ2-3, with 8 nucleotides matching TRBD2. This CDR3 has 16 residues. The trim removed 6 bases at V and 5 bases at J, leaving 13 bases unmatched. The germline gives CDR1 WSHSY, CDR2 SAAADI. CDR3 sequence: CASSYGASGSLDTQYF. The CDR3 DNA is TGCGCCAGCAGCTACGGTGCGAGCGGGAGTTTAGATACGCAGTATTTT.

This clone has just a few counts. This chain connects TRBV7-8 to TRBJ1-5; D gene ambiguous. V lost 4 bases, J lost 7 bases, and 14 bases lay in between. The CDR3 covers 14 residues. The germline gives CDR1 SGHVS, CDR2 FQNEAQ. The CDR3: CASSSRPGYQPQHF. The CDR3 DNA is TGTGCCAGCAGCTCGAGACCCGGGTACCAGCCCCAGCATTTT.

The chain links TRBV7-9 to TRBJ1-6; TRBD1 is a possible D gene (5 bases). In germline, CDR1 is SEHNR, CDR2 FQNEAQ (reference sequence). Trimming took off 5 bases at V and 5 bases at J, with 16 bases between the two ends. The CDR3 contains 16 residues. This CDR3 is CASSHGGGVHNSPLHF. CDR3 nucleotides: TGTGCCAGCAGCCACGGGGGGGGTGTCCATAATTCACCCCTCCACTTT.